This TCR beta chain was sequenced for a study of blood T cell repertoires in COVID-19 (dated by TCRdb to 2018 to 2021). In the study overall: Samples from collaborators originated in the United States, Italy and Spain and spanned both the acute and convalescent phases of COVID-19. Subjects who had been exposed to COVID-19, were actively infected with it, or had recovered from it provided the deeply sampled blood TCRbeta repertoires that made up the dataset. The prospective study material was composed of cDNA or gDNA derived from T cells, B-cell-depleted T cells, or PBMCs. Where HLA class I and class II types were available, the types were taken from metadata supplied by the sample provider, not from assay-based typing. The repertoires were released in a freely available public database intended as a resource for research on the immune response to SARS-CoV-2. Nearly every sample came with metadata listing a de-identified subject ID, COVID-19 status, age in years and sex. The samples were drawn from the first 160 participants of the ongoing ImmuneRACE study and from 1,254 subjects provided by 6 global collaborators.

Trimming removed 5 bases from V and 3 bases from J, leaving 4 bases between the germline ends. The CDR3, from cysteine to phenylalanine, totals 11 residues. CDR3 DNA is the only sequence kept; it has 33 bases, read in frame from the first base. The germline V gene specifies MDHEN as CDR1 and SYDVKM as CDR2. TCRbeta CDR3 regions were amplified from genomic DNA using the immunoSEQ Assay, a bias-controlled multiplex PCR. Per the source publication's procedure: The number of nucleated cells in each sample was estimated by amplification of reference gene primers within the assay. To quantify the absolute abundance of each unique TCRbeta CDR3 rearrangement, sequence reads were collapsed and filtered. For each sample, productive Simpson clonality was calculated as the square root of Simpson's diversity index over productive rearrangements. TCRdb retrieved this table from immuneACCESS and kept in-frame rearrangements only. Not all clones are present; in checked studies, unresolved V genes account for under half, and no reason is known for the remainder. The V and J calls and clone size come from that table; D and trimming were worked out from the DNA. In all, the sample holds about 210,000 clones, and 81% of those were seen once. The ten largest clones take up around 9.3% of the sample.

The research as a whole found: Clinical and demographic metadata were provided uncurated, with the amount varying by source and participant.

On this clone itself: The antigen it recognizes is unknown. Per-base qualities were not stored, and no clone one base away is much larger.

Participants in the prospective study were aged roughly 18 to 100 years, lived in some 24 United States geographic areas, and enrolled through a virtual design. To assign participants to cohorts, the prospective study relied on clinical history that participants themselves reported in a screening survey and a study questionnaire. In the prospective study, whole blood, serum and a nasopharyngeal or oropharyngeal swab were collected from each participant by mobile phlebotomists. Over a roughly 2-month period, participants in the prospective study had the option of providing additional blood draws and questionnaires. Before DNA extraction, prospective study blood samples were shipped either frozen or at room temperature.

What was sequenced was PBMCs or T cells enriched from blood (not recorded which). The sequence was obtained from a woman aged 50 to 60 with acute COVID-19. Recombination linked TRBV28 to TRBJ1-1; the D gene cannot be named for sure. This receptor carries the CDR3 CASSTYTEAFF. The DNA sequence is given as TGTGCCAGCAGTACATACACTGAAGCTTTCTTT.